One sample yielded the 12 T cell receptor beta chains listed below, sequenced in a study of immune heterogeneity within non-small cell lung tumors. For each sample, template was approximately 640 ng of bulk tumor genomic DNA. Every primary tumor yielded several biopsies, spaced far apart, that were taken during surgery. Patients had untreated, newly diagnosed non-small cell lung cancer and underwent curative surgery. Amplification of the TCR beta CDR3 was achieved through multiplex PCR with 32 V and 13 J primers. TCRdb re-called the multiplex PCR reads with MiXCR, one entry per CDR3 protein. The sample lists around 16,000 distinct CDR3 sequences, around 27% occurring once. Source material: lung tumor tissue. These receptor sequences come from a man aged 40-49 years with non-small cell lung cancer.

This clonotype is judged medium-sized. This rearrangement joins TRBV28 to TRBJ2-7; D not resolved. Trimming took off 5 bases at V and 6 bases at J, with 11 bases between the two ends. In germline, CDR1 is MDHEN, CDR2 SYDVKM. CDR3 length: 12 amino acids. CDR3: CASSQMGSEQYF. The CDR3, as DNA: TGTGCCAGCAGTCAAATGGGGTCCGAGCAGTACTTC.

As concerns this clonotype: A clone one base away is much larger, so this may be a read error. The J gene is TRBJ2-7, the V gene TRBV11-2, with D perhaps TRBD1 or TRBD2 (6 bases each). Germline assignment: CDR1 SGHAT and CDR2 FQNNGV. V was pared by 8 bases and J by 4 bases, with 12 bases between. There are 12 residues in the CDR3. The CDR3 loop reads CASEGDSYEQYF. The CDR3 DNA sequence: TGTGCCAGCGAGGGGGACTCATACGAGCAGTACTTC.

The V gene is TRBV2, the J gene TRBJ2-4, with D unresolved. The V and J ends lost 7 bases and 4 bases respectively, with 14 bases between them. Germline CDR1 SNHLY, CDR2 FYNNEI. The length of the CDR3 is 14 residues. The CDR3 region has the DNA TGTGCCAGCAACCTCGACACGACTAAAAACATTCAGTACTTC. This translates into CASNLDTTKNIQYF.

In its sample, this clonotype ranks as medium-sized. This chain joins TRBV5-1 and TRBJ1-5; D gene uncertain. The germline V gene has CDR1 SGHRS and CDR2 YFSETQ. V lost 4 bases, J lost 9 bases, and 17 bases lay in between. The CDR3 covers 14 residues. The CDR3 loop reads CASSTDGLRPPQHF. The CDR3 nucleotides read TGCGCCAGCAGCACAGACGGGCTTAGGCCGCCCCAGCATTTT.

In its sample, this clonotype was seen a few times. The J gene is TRBJ2-2, the V gene TRBV2; the D gene could be TRBD1 or TRBD2 (5 bases each). Trimming removed 7 bases from V and 1 base from J, with 10 bases in between. The CDR3 has 14 residues. Germline CDR1 is SNHLY and CDR2 is FYNNEI. The CDR3: CASKRDGNTGELFF. The CDR3 coding sequence is TGTGCCAGCAAACGGGACGGGAACACCGGGGAGCTGTTTTTT.

This clonotype was observed a few times. The DNA for the CDR3 is TGTGCCAGCAGCCCAGGGGGCTCCGCAGATACGCAGTATTTT. Its protein product is CASSPGGSADTQYF. The genes are TRBV7-8 and TRBJ2-3; the match to TRBD1 covers 8 bases. With V trimmed by 5 bases and J by 4 bases, 5 bases remained unmatched. This CDR3 is 14 amino acids long. Germline CDR1 is SGHVS and CDR2 is FQNEAQ. Drawing the rest from reference TRBV7-8 and TRBJ2-3, the complete variable domain is GAGVSQSPRYKVAKRGQDVALRCDPISGHVSLFWYQQALGQGPEFLTYFQNEAQLDKSGLPSDRFFAERPEGSVSTLKIQRTQQEDSAVYLCASSPGGSADTQYFGPGTRLTVL.

This clonotype is deemed medium-sized. The CDR3 loop reads CASRGLDRGYTF. CDR3 sequence (DNA): TGTGCCAGCAGGGGGCTTGATCGTGGCTACACCTTC. This chain joins TRBV3-1 and TRBJ1-2; a weak D match, TRBD1 (5 bases). Germline-derived CDR1 and CDR2 are LGHDT and YNNKEL (reference sequence). The CDR3 extends over 12 amino acids. The ends were cut back, 6 bases at V and 7 bases at J, with 12 bases in the middle. Complete variable domain (other parts from reference TRBV3-1 and TRBJ1-2): DTAVSQTPKYLVTQMGNDKSIKCEQNLGHDTMYWYKQDSKKFLKIMFSYNNKELIINETVPNRFSPKSPDKAHLNLHINSLELGDSAVYFCASRGLDRGYTFGSGTRLTVV.

CDR3 in DNA: TGTGCCAGCAGCCAAGATATCGCAAACATTCAGTACTTC. Translating gives CASSQDIANIQYF. This chain joins TRBV14 and TRBJ2-4; no firm D call. Trimming pared 0 bases from V and 6 bases from J, leaving 6 bases between. There are 13 residues in the CDR3. In germline, CDR1 is SGHDN, CDR2 FVKESK.

The chain joins TRBV20-1 to TRBJ1-1, with a possible D match to TRBD1 (5 bases). V was cut by 4 bases and J by 0 bases, with 9 bases left in between. Per the germline V gene, CDR1 is DFQATT and CDR2 is SNEGSKA (reference sequence). The CDR3 is made up of 13 amino acids. As DNA, the CDR3 is TGCAGTGCTACAGGGTACGTGAACACTGAAGCTTTCTTT. Its translation is CSATGYVNTEAFF.

This clonotype was seen many times. In DNA, the CDR3 is TGTGCCAGCAGCTTAGAGGGGGTGCGGATTTCCTCTGGAAACACCATATATTTT. It yields the protein CASSLEGVRISSGNTIYF. The rearrangement joins TRBV7-8 to TRBJ1-3; D possibly corresponds to TRBD1 (6 bases). The V gene's germline CDR1 is SGHVS and CDR2 FQNEAQ. V lost 1 base to trimming and J lost 0 bases, with 16 bases between them. This CDR3 region has 18 residues.

This clonotype qualifies as large. This chain links TRBV7-6 with TRBJ2-1, with 8 nucleotides matching TRBD2. Looked up from germline, CDR1 is SGHVS and CDR2 is FNYEAQ. The CDR3 extends over 16 amino acids. Trimming cost V 5 bases and J 2 bases; bases outside gene matches: 8. The CDR3: CASSASGREPYNEQFF. As DNA, the CDR3 is TGTGCCAGCAGCGCCAGCGGGAGAGAGCCCTACAATGAGCAGTTCTTC.

This clonotype was seen at least ten times. The chain has TRBV20-1 and TRBJ1-3; no clear D gene. Germline V gives CDR1 DFQATT, CDR2 SNEGSKA (reference sequence). Deletions cut 0 bases from V and 8 bases from J, with 5 bases between. This CDR3 is 11 amino acids long. The CDR3 region is CSARDQYTIYF. Written as DNA, the CDR3 is TGCAGTGCTAGAGATCAATACACCATATATTTT.